The 5 T cell receptor beta chains listed next were all sequenced from one sample in a study of CD8+ T cells in alopecia areata. Treatment denoted: oral pan-JAK inhibitor, 5-10 mg twice daily. RNA extraction was followed by reverse transcription into cDNA, which acted as the sequencing template. The protocol was immunoSEQ multiplex PCR, while the TCRdb copy is restricted to in-frame clones and leaves out a portion. The data hold around 200,000 clones, with less than 65% observed a single time. Sample: CD4+ T cells sorted from blood, taken at week 4, from a patient treated with tofacitinib. The source is a human donor with alopecia areata.

This clone has only a few counts. The CDR3 DNA reads as TGTGCCAGCAGTTTCCTCCGGACTAGCGGGGGTGGCACAGATACGCAGTATTTT. Translating it yields CASSFLRTSGGGTDTQYF. The chain combines TRBV27 with TRBJ2-3; 13 bases agree with TRBD2. With V trimmed by 3 bases and J by 1 base, 7 bases remained unmatched. Germline CDR1 and CDR2: MNHEY and SMNVEV (reference sequence). This CDR3 is 18 amino acids long.

The chain employs TRBV7-2 and TRBJ2-5, with D unclear. The CDR3 is 14 amino acids. From germline, CDR1 is SGHTA and CDR2 FQGNSA. V lost 4 bases and J 0 bases, leaving 9 bases between the germline ends. The CDR3 loop is CASSSGSYQETQYF. As DNA, the CDR3 is TGTGCCAGCAGCTCGGGCAGCTACCAAGAGACCCAGTACTTC.

The J gene is TRBJ1-2, the V gene TRBV29-1, with TRBD1 matching over 7 bases. Germline CDR1 and CDR2: SQVTM and ANQGSEA. This CDR3 spans 12 amino acids. V was pared by 3 bases and J by 6 bases, with 4 bases of the junction left unmatched. The CDR3 region has the DNA TGCAGCGTTGATGACAGGGAGCATGGCTACACCTTC. Translating it yields CSVDDREHGYTF.

The chain is built from TRBV5-1 and TRBJ1-3; D ambiguous. CDR1 is SGHRS and CDR2 is YFSETQ in the germline V gene. The CDR3 loop spans 15 amino acids. With 4 bases removed from V and 2 bases from J, the gap between germline ends came to 13 bases. The CDR3 DNA is TGCGCCAGCAGCCCCGGCGGGGTAACTGGAAACACCATATATTTT. This codes for CASSPGGVTGNTIYF.

The J gene is TRBJ1-1, the V gene TRBV5-1, with D tentatively TRBD1 (6 bases). CDR3 length: 13 amino acids. CDR1 is SGHRS and CDR2 is YFSETQ in the germline V gene. V was clipped by 7 bases and J by 4 bases, with 14 bases between them. In nucleotides, the CDR3 is TGCGCCAGCCGCGAGGACAGCTTCACTGAAGCTTTCTTT. Translating gives CASREDSFTEAFF.